These T cell receptor beta chains were read from a single sample in a study of T cells in Graves' hyperthyroidism and ophthalmopathy. TCRdb re-derived calls from the multiplex PCR reads in MiXCR, one entry per CDR3 protein. The sample gives about 560,000 distinct CDR3 sequences, 40% to 55% of which show up once; roughly 8.2% is in the top ten. The sequencing input was peripheral blood or thyroid tissue (not recorded which). Receptor source: a woman under 30 with Graves' hyperthyroidism. Both conserved end residues are part of each CDR3. A D gene is named only where the DNA matches it firmly. Where a row states a size, it is once, few, many or the class of an expanded clone; other rows omit it.

v_call: TRBV7-9; d_call: -; clone_size: -; j_call: TRBJ1-2; cdr3_aa: CASSQDPTAFYGYTF; cdr3_nt: TGCGCCAGCAGCCAAGATCCGACAGCCTTCTATGGCTACACCTTC
v_call: TRBV20-1; d_call: TRBD2; clone_size: -; j_call: TRBJ2-7; cdr3_aa: CSARTSGSFYEQYF; cdr3_nt: TGCAGTGCTAGAACTAGCGGGAGTTTTTACGAGCAGTACTTC
v_call: TRBV7-2; d_call: -; clone_size: -; j_call: TRBJ2-7; cdr3_aa: CASSPIPDSPLTYEQYF; cdr3_nt: TGTGCCAGCAGCCCCATCCCGGACAGCCCCCTCACCTACGAGCAGTACTTC
v_call: TRBV25-1; d_call: -; clone_size: many; j_call: TRBJ1-2; cdr3_aa: CASSVGSQSYGYTF; cdr3_nt: TGTGCCAGCAGTGTGGGGTCGCAGTCCTATGGCTACACCTTC
v_call: TRBV29-1; d_call: TRBD1; clone_size: -; j_call: TRBJ1-4; cdr3_aa: CSVEDGQGDQTF; cdr3_nt: TGCAGCGTTGAAGATGGACAGGGGGATCAGACGTTT
v_call: TRBV7-9; d_call: -; clone_size: -; j_call: TRBJ2-7; cdr3_aa: CASSMLNYEQYF; cdr3_nt: TGTGCCAGCAGCATGCTGAACTACGAGCAGTACTTC
v_call: TRBV7-2; d_call: -; clone_size: few; j_call: TRBJ1-3; cdr3_aa: CASSLRFSGNTIYF; cdr3_nt: TGTGCCAGCAGCCTCAGGTTCTCTGGAAACACCATATATTTT
v_call: TRBV7-2; d_call: -; clone_size: few; j_call: TRBJ2-7; cdr3_aa: CASSLRGTEQYF; cdr3_nt: TGTGCCAGCAGCCTCCGTGGGACCGAGCAGTACTTC
v_call: TRBV7-3; d_call: TRBD1; clone_size: few; j_call: TRBJ1-1; cdr3_aa: CASSLPRDRGRDTEAFF; cdr3_nt: TGTGCCAGCAGCTTACCCCGGGACAGGGGGCGCGACACTGAAGCTTTCTTT
v_call: TRBV24-1; d_call: TRBD2; clone_size: -; j_call: TRBJ2-7; cdr3_aa: CATSDAGLAVFDEQCF; cdr3_nt: TGTGCCACCAGTGATGCGGGACTAGCGGTTTTTGACGAGCAGTGCTTC
v_call: TRBV7-8; d_call: -; clone_size: -; j_call: TRBJ1-2; cdr3_aa: CASSLWGFYGYTF; cdr3_nt: TGTGCCAGCAGCTTATGGGGGTTTTATGGCTACACCTTC
v_call: TRBV7-9; d_call: -; clone_size: many; j_call: TRBJ1-1; cdr3_aa: CASSFDPNTEAFF; cdr3_nt: TGTGCCAGCAGCTTCGACCCGAACACTGAAGCTTTCTTT
v_call: TRBV10-2; d_call: -; clone_size: -; j_call: TRBJ1-2; cdr3_aa: CASSEDSDGYTF; cdr3_nt: TGCGCCAGCAGTGAGGACAGCGATGGCTACACCTTC
v_call: TRBV25-1; d_call: TRBD1; clone_size: once; j_call: TRBJ1-2; cdr3_aa: CASWDRDGYTF; cdr3_nt: TGTGCCAGCTGGGACAGGGATGGCTACACCTTC
v_call: TRBV24-1; d_call: -; clone_size: -; j_call: TRBJ1-5; cdr3_aa: CATSDPTWDQPQHF; cdr3_nt: TGTGCCACCAGTGATCCGACCTGGGATCAGCCCCAGCATTTT
v_call: TRBV5-4; d_call: -; clone_size: -; j_call: TRBJ1-2; cdr3_aa: CASSSGDGNYGYTF; cdr3_nt: TGTGCCAGCAGCTCAGGGGACGGTAACTATGGCTACACCTTC
v_call: TRBV15; d_call: -; clone_size: once; j_call: TRBJ1-2; cdr3_aa: CATSVEAGAGGYTF; cdr3_nt: TGTGCCACCAGCGTTGAAGCAGGGGCGGGCGGCTACACCTTC
v_call: TRBV10-3; d_call: TRBD1; clone_size: many; j_call: TRBJ2-7; cdr3_aa: CAISGGGQSYEQYF; cdr3_nt: TGTGCCATCAGTGGAGGGGGACAGTCCTACGAGCAGTACTTC
v_call: TRBV9; d_call: TRBD1; clone_size: -; j_call: TRBJ2-7; cdr3_aa: CASSVATRDSSYEQYF; cdr3_nt: TGTGCCAGCAGCGTAGCTACCAGGGACAGCTCCTACGAGCAGTACTTC
v_call: TRBV14; d_call: -; clone_size: few; j_call: TRBJ1-4; cdr3_aa: CASSPDGIRNEKLFF; cdr3_nt: TGTGCCAGCAGCCCGGACGGAATCCGAAATGAAAAACTGTTTTTT